These 29 T cell receptor beta chains share one sample of origin, sequenced in a study of T-cell memory formation after mild COVID-19. One entry per CDR3 protein, called by TCRdb with MiXCR from the 5' RACE reads. The repertoire consists of about 360,000 distinct CDR3 sequences, with approximately 15% occurring once and the leading ten covering roughly a fifth. The source material was PBMCs or a T cell subset sorted from them (not recorded which). The receptors derive from a man aged 18 to 29 who had mild COVID-19 (a few samples of this study predate the infection). Cell type and time point are not known.

The genes are TRBV3-1 and TRBJ1-2; 10 bases align to TRBD1. The CDR3 is 14 residues long. Losses at the gene ends were 4 bases for V and 8 bases for J; bases not matched to a gene: 7. Germline lookup yields CDR1 LGHDT and CDR2 YNNKEL (reference sequence). The CDR3 DNA is TGTGCCAGCAGCCCTGGGACAGGGGAAAGGGGCTACACCTTC. Amino acids: CASSPGTGERGYTF.

There are a few counts of this clonotype. The J gene is TRBJ2-3, the V gene TRBV5-1; D possibly corresponds to TRBD2 (6 bases). Between the trimmed V and J ends, which lost 3 bases and 5 bases, there was a span of 13 bases. The CDR3 extends over 14 amino acids. CDR1 SGHRS and CDR2 YFSETQ come from the germline V gene. In DNA form, the CDR3 reads TGCGCCAGCAGCTGGGAGGTTCCACAAGATACGCAGTATTTT. This sequence encodes CASSWEVPQDTQYF.

This clonotype was counted a few times. This chain links TRBV4-1 with TRBJ2-7, with 7 bases that match TRBD2. Losses at the gene ends were 1 base for V and 2 bases for J; bases not matched to a gene: 2. The CDR3 loop spans 14 amino acids. CDR1 and CDR2 from the germline V gene are MGHRA and YSYEKL. The CDR3 loop is CASSQGSGAYEQYF. CDR3 nucleotides: TGCGCCAGCAGCCAAGGGAGCGGGGCCTACGAGCAGTACTTC.

The table lists this clonotype with a few counts. This chain joins TRBV7-9 and TRBJ2-5; weak D call: TRBD1 (5 bases). The germline CDR1 and CDR2 sequences are SEHNR and FQNEAQ (reference sequence). V was shortened by 3 bases and J by 2 bases, with 10 bases between the two germline ends. This CDR3 is built from 14 residues. This CDR3 reads CASSLRQPQETQYF. In DNA form, the CDR3 reads TGTGCCAGCAGCTTGCGACAGCCTCAAGAGACCCAGTACTTC.

This clonotype was observed a handful of times. V usage is TRBV7-9 and J usage is TRBJ2-1, with TRBD1 identical over 8 bases. CDR3 length equals 18 residues. The germline gives CDR1 SEHNR, CDR2 FQNEAQ (reference sequence). V dropped 3 bases and J dropped 4; count of bases not matched to a gene: 14. The CDR3 nucleotides read TGTGCCAGCAGCTTTCAACAGGGGGACGGCAGGGAATACAATGAGCAGTTCTTC. Translation: CASSFQQGDGREYNEQFF.

This clonotype was seen repeatedly, ten times or more. The J gene is TRBJ2-3, the V gene TRBV5-1; 7 bases are shared with TRBD1. The germline V gene has CDR1 SGHRS and CDR2 YFSETQ. The CDR3 runs 14 residues. V shed 1 base and J 3 bases; nucleotides not matched to a gene: 2. The CDR3 coding sequence is TGCGCCAGCAGCTTGCAGGGGGAGACAGATACGCAGTATTTT. It yields the protein CASSLQGETDTQYF.

This chain uses TRBV24-1 with TRBJ2-5, with 9 bases that match TRBD1. CDR3 length equals 15 residues. Germline CDR1 is KGHDR and CDR2 is SFDVKD. The junction had 8 bases not matched to a gene; V was cut back by 3 bases and J by 7 bases. As DNA, the CDR3 is TGTGCCACCAGTGATCCCCGGACAGGGGATGCGACCCAGTACTTC. Translating it yields CATSDPRTGDATQYF.

This clonotype was detected only a few times. This chain connects TRBV7-9 to TRBJ1-1; D is possibly TRBD1 (5 bases). The CDR3 is 14 residues long. The ends were cut back, 4 bases at V and 1 base at J, with 10 bases in the middle. CDR1 is SEHNR, CDR2 FQNEAQ, per germline (reference sequence). The CDR3 nucleotides are TGTGCCAGCAGCTACCGGGACGGGAACACTGAAGCTTTCTTT. It translates to CASSYRDGNTEAFF.

The chain links TRBV13 to TRBJ2-4, with 15 positions matching TRBD2. The CDR3 is 15 amino acids. V lost 4 bases, J lost 5 bases, and 0 bases stayed unmatched. CDR1 and CDR2 (germline): PRHDT, FYEKMQ (reference sequence). The CDR3 is CASSWTSGGENIQYF. The CDR3 nucleotides are TGTGCCAGCAGCTGGACTAGCGGGGGGGAAAACATTCAGTACTTC.

The chain has TRBV24-1 and TRBJ2-5; TRBD2 matches at 7 bases. Looked up from germline, CDR1 is KGHDR and CDR2 is SFDVKD. V lost 5 bases and J lost 0; bases outside the gene matches: 5. The CDR3 runs to 15 residues. CDR3 in amino acids: CATSGSSGYQETQYF. The DNA of the CDR3 is TGTGCCACCAGTGGGTCTAGCGGATACCAAGAGACCCAGTACTTC.

J is TRBJ2-1 and V is TRBV15, with 10 bases matching TRBD2. Germline assignment: CDR1 LNHNV and CDR2 YYDKDF (reference sequence). After removal of 0 bases from V and 5 bases from J, the junction contained 19 bases not matched to a gene. The length of the CDR3 is 21 residues. The CDR3 DNA sequence: TGTGCCACCAGCAGAGAACTATTTGGGTCTAGCGGGGGCCGAGGAGACAATGAGCAGTTCTTC. Residues: CATSRELFGSSGGRGDNEQFF.

This chain connects TRBV9 to TRBJ2-6; no clear D gene. The CDR3 sequence is 20 residues long. Germline-derived CDR1 and CDR2 are SGDLS and YYNGEE. V was clipped by 0 bases and J by 0 bases, with 19 bases between them. The CDR3 here is CASSVGFRTTTFSGANVLTF. The CDR3 DNA sequence: TGTGCCAGCAGCGTAGGTTTTAGGACCACAACCTTCTCTGGGGCCAACGTCCTGACTTTC. The complete variable domain, with remaining parts taken from reference TRBV9 and TRBJ2-6, reads DSGVTQTPKHLITATGQRVTLRCSPRSGDLSVYWYQQSLDQGLQFLIQYYNGEERAKGNILERFSAQQFPDLHSELNLSSLELGDSALYFCASSVGFRTTTFSGANVLTFGAGSRLTVL.

In this sample, this clonotype turned up many times. The chain carries TRBV9 and TRBJ2-7; 7 nucleotides match TRBD2. Trimming took 5 bases from V and 6 from J; bases not matched to a gene: 8. This CDR3 spans 13 amino acids. Germline assignment: CDR1 SGDLS and CDR2 YYNGEE. CDR3 sequence: CASSLGGEGEQYF. CDR3 bases: TGTGCCAGCAGTCTCGGAGGGGAGGGCGAGCAGTACTTC.

This sequence joins TRBV6-5 and TRBJ2-4; D possibly matches TRBD1 or TRBD2 (5 bases each). Looked up from germline, CDR1 is MNHEY and CDR2 is SVGAGI. The CDR3 totals 14 residues. V shed 4 bases and J shed 7 bases, with 14 bases lying between them. CDR3 amino acids: CASSFPGPGNIQYF. The CDR3 coding sequence is TGTGCCAGCAGTTTCCCGGGGCCGGGGAACATTCAGTACTTC.

This clonotype showed up just a few times. The J gene is TRBJ2-1, the V gene TRBV4-1; 11 bases agree with TRBD2. The V segment lost 4 bases and the J segment 2 bases; nucleotides outside the gene matches: 4. CDR1 and CDR2 (germline): MGHRA, YSYEKL. This CDR3 region has 16 residues. The CDR3 region has the DNA TGCGCCAGCAGCCCCCCTAGCGGGGGGCCCTACAATGAGCAGTTCTTC. This sequence encodes CASSPPSGGPYNEQFF.

This clonotype was detected a few times. The V and J genes are TRBV5-4 and TRBJ2-2, with 12 bases fitting TRBD2. The V gene's germline CDR1 is SGHNT and CDR2 YYREEE (reference sequence). The V segment lost 2 bases and the J segment 3 bases; nucleotides outside the gene matches: 5. The CDR3 sequence is 17 residues long. The DNA for the CDR3 is TGTGCCAGCAGCTTTGGAGGACTAGCGGGATACACCGGGGAGCTGTTTTTT. Protein product: CASSFGGLAGYTGELFF.

This clonotype has just a few counts. The chain recombines TRBV6-6 with TRBJ1-1, with 7 bases matching TRBD1. The CDR3 loop spans 15 amino acids. Trimming removed 6 bases from V and 1 base from J; junction bases left unmatched: 8. Germline lookup yields CDR1 MNHNY and CDR2 SVGAGI (reference sequence). The CDR3, as DNA: TGTGCCAGCAGACAATTCACAGGGGCGAACACTGAAGCTTTCTTT. Amino acid sequence: CASRQFTGANTEAFF.

The sample holds one count of this clonotype. The chain has TRBV12-3 or TRBV12-4 and TRBJ2-5; either TRBD1 or TRBD2 may supply D (6 bases each). The CDR3 extends over 14 amino acids. Between the trimmed V and J ends, which lost 6 bases and 4 bases, there was a span of 15 bases. The CDR3 region is CASRRTAGGETQYF. Here the CDR3 DNA reads TGTGCCAGCAGAAGGACAGCGGGTGGAGAGACCCAGTACTTC.

The V call is TRBV23-1, the J call TRBJ2-5; no definite D call. TRBV23-1 is flagged as an ORF with uncertain function. Trimming pared 9 bases from V and 1 base from J, leaving 33 bases between. The CDR3 runs to 20 residues. This CDR3 is CASPPDTRTDHSSIQETQYF. The CDR3 DNA sequence: TGCGCCAGTCCCCCGGATACCCGCACCGACCATTCTTCCATCCAAGAGACCCAGTACTTC.

This clonotype has just a few counts. The CDR3 spells CASSLVAGGQGNEQFF. The CDR3 bases are TGTGCCAGCAGCCTCGTAGCGGGGGGCCAAGGGAATGAGCAGTTCTTC. The chain is built from TRBV11-3 and TRBJ2-1; 10 positions agree with TRBD2. Germline V CDR1 and CDR2: SGHNT, YENEEA. Germline trimming cut 5 bases from V and 7 bases from J; bases unmatched to any gene: 11. This CDR3 comprises 16 residues.

Only a few counts were recorded for this clonotype. The chain employs TRBV5-8 and TRBJ2-3; a possible D gene is TRBD2 (5 bases). This CDR3 region has 13 residues. V dropped 3 bases and J dropped 8 bases, with 13 bases sitting between them. CDR1 SGHTS and CDR2 YDEGEE come from the germline V gene. CDR3 in DNA: TGTGCCAGCAGCTCCGGCCCTCGGGGTACGCAGTATTTT. Translating it yields CASSSGPRGTQYF.

This chain uses TRBV6-1 with TRBJ1-6; D perhaps matches TRBD1 (5 bases). Deletions cut 5 bases from V and 6 bases from J, with 14 bases between. This CDR3 comprises 15 residues. The V gene's germline CDR1 is MNHNS and CDR2 SASEGT. CDR3 coding DNA: TGTGCCAGCAGTCAAGACGGGGGAATTAATTCACCCCTCCACTTT. Translation: CASSQDGGINSPLHF.

There are many counts of this clonotype. The chain has TRBV4-2 and TRBJ1-2; TRBD1 agrees at 7 bases. The CDR3 spans 15 residues. CDR1 and CDR2 from the germline V gene are LGHNA and YNFKEQ. V shed 1 base and J 4 bases; nucleotides not matched to a gene: 6. The CDR3 loop is CASSQGQGVIYGYTF. CDR3 DNA sequence: TGTGCCAGCAGCCAAGGACAGGGAGTCATCTATGGCTACACCTTC.

This clonotype was seen a few times. The chain combines TRBV5-1 with TRBJ1-1, with 11 bases aligning to TRBD1. The CDR3 totals 16 residues. Germline assignment: CDR1 SGHRS and CDR2 YFSETQ. The ends lost 6 bases at V and 5 bases at J; junction bases unmatched: 12. CDR3 DNA: TGCGCCAGCACTGATCCGGGACAGGGGGTAATTACTGAAGCTTTCTTT. Residues: CASTDPGQGVITEAFF.

This clonotype was picked up a small number of times. The chain links TRBV7-9 to TRBJ2-1, with D unresolved. Germline CDR1 reads SEHNR; CDR2 reads FQNEAQ (reference sequence). Trimming left V 3 bases short and J 10 bases short, with 10 bases between. This CDR3 contains 12 residues. CDR3 nucleotides: TGTGCCAGCAGCTTGTCTTCATACGAGCAGTTCTTC. Its protein is CASSLSSYEQFF. The entire variable domain, with the rest obtained from reference TRBV7-9 and TRBJ2-1, is as follows: DTGVSQNPRHKITKRGQNVTFRCDPISEHNRLYWYRQTLGQGPEFLTYFQNEAQLEKSRLLSDRFSAERPKGSFSTLEIQRTEQGDSAMYLCASSLSSYEQFFGPGTRLTVL.

This clonotype came up many times. The J gene is TRBJ2-1, the V gene TRBV20-1, with TRBD1 identical over 7 bases. The CDR3 sequence is 13 residues long. In germline, CDR1 is DFQATT, CDR2 SNEGSKA (reference sequence). Trimming removed 4 bases from V and 3 bases from J; junction bases left unmatched: 3. The CDR3 coding sequence is TGCAGTGCTACTCGGACAGGCTACAATGAGCAGTTCTTC. This sequence encodes CSATRTGYNEQFF.

The chain has TRBV11-1 and TRBJ2-3, with D uncertain. The CDR3 is 13 residues long. Per germline, CDR1 SGHAT and CDR2 FQDESV (reference sequence). The ends were cut back, 5 bases at V and 2 bases at J, with 8 bases in the middle. The CDR3, as DNA: TGTGCCAGCAGCCCCCCATACACAGATACGCAGTATTTT. Its translation: CASSPPYTDTQYF. The whole variable domain, filled in from reference TRBV11-1 and TRBJ2-3, reads EAEVAQSPRYKITEKSQAVAFWCDPISGHATLYWYRQILGQGPELLVQFQDESVVDDSQLPKDRFSAERLKGVDSTLKIQPAELGDSAMYLCASSPPYTDTQYFGPGTRLTVL.

This clonotype was counted a single time. This chain links TRBV6-6 with TRBJ2-3, with D perhaps TRBD1 (6 bases). Germline V CDR1 and CDR2: MNHNY, SVGAGI (reference sequence). V lost 4 bases to trimming and J lost 2 bases, with 13 bases between them. The CDR3 is 15 residues long. This chain's CDR3 is CASSLNRAFTDTQYF. The CDR3 DNA follows: TGTGCCAGCAGTTTGAACAGGGCCTTCACAGATACGCAGTATTTT.

This clonotype has more than one count but fewer than ten. The chain combines TRBV25-1 with TRBJ1-2; 7 positions agree with TRBD1. With 4 bases clipped from V and 10 bases from J, the junction kept 12 bases outside the gene matches. The CDR3 is made up of 14 amino acids. Germline CDR1 is MGHDK and CDR2 is SYGVNS. CDR3 nucleotides: TGTGCCAGCAGTGTCCCGGGGACAGCCCAAGTCTACACCTTC. Protein sequence: CASSVPGTAQVYTF.